The rows below give T cell receptor beta chains drawn from one sample of a study of shared T cell receptors in the human thymus. Generated by immunoSEQ multiplex PCR, the TCRdb table keeps only in-frame clones and is missing some. The sample carries hundreds of thousands of clones, about 89% recorded once. Separately, the same data were catalogued under a study of human thymus T cells.

The sequencing input was thymocytes. The receptors originated from a boy under two years old with a congenital heart defect. Both conserved end residues are part of each CDR3. The order of the fields is D gene, clone size, J gene, V gene, CDR3 protein, CDR3 DNA. The D gene is left open where the match is weak. Clone size is shown for a subset of rows, as once, few, many or a class of expanded clone.

NA | once | TRBJ1-1 | TRBV28 | CASSLPGSIEAFF | TGTGCCAGCAGTTTGCCAGGGTCAATCGAAGCTTTCTTT
TRBD1 | NA | TRBJ2-7 | TRBV7-2 | CASSLPGTGSYEQYF | TGTGCCAGCAGCTTACCCGGGACAGGGTCCTACGAGCAGTACTTC
TRBD1 | NA | TRBJ2-6 | TRBV23-1 | CASPPSEGAHSGANVLTF | TGCGCCAGCCCCCCCTCCGAGGGGGCCCACTCTGGGGCCAACGTCCTGACTTTC
TRBD2 | few | TRBJ2-7 | TRBV6-1 | CASSISGGGENEQYF | TGTGCCAGCAGTATCTCCGGGGGGGGTGAGAACGAGCAGTACTTC
TRBD1 | NA | TRBJ1-2 | TRBV7-2 | CASSTVGQGDGYTF | TGTGCCAGCAGCACCGTGGGACAGGGGGATGGCTACACCTTC
TRBD1 | NA | TRBJ1-6 | TRBV28 | CASSLCIQGATYNSPLHF | TGTGCCAGCAGTTTATGCATACAGGGGGCCACCTATAATTCACCCCTCCACTTT
TRBD1 | NA | TRBJ2-2 | TRBV5-4 | CASSWGWDRITGELFF | TGTGCCAGCAGCTGGGGATGGGACAGGATTACCGGGGAGCTGTTTTTT
NA | NA | TRBJ1-1 | TRBV27 | CASRTGRMNTEAFF | TGTGCCAGCAGGACAGGCCGCATGAACACTGAAGCTTTCTTT
TRBD2 | NA | TRBJ2-2 | TRBV11-2 | CASSLDPSGSTNTGELFF | TGTGCCAGCAGTTTAGACCCTAGCGGGAGTACGAACACCGGGGAGCTGTTTTTT
TRBD2 | NA | TRBJ2-2 | TRBV27 | CASSPPRTRAGELFF | TGTGCCAGCAGTCCACCCCGGACTAGGGCCGGGGAGCTGTTTTTT
TRBD1 | NA | TRBJ1-1 | TRBV29-1 | CSDWDSKSTEAFF | TGCAGCGATTGGGACAGTAAATCCACTGAAGCTTTCTTT
TRBD1 | NA | TRBJ1-5 | TRBV5-6 | CASSWGTGAQPQHF | TGTGCCAGCAGCTGGGGGACAGGGGCCCAGCCCCAGCATTTT
NA | NA | TRBJ2-7 | TRBV18 | CASSRGDYEQYF | TGTGCCAGCTCACGCGGGGACTACGAGCAGTACTTC
TRBD2 | NA | TRBJ2-3 | TRBV27 | CASSSGLAGDTQYF | TGTGCCAGCAGTTCGGGACTAGCGGGAGATACGCAGTATTTT
TRBD1 | NA | TRBJ1-4 | TRBV7-9 | CASSHGTGGNEKLFF | TGTGCCAGCAGCCACGGGACAGGGGGTAATGAAAAACTGTTTTTT
NA | NA | TRBJ1-2 | TRBV6-1 | CASREGWIRGRDYYGYTF | TGTGCCAGCAGGGAAGGGTGGATCAGGGGCCGTGATTACTATGGCTACACCTTC
TRBD2 | NA | TRBJ2-7 | TRBV28 | CASSSEVAGLDYEQYF | TGTGCCAGCAGCTCTGAAGTAGCGGGATTGGACTACGAGCAGTACTTC
TRBD2 | NA | TRBJ2-5 | TRBV7-2 | CASSSKRGDQETQYF | TGTGCCAGCAGCTCGAAGCGGGGGGACCAAGAGACCCAGTACTTC
NA | NA | TRBJ2-1 | TRBV6-1 | CATRWRPYNEQFF | TGTGCCACCCGGTGGAGGCCTTACAATGAGCAGTTCTTC
TRBD1 | once | TRBJ2-2 | TRBV18 | CASSPRTGTGELFF | TGTGCCAGCTCACCTAGGACAGGGACCGGGGAGCTGTTTTTT
NA | few | TRBJ1-5 | TRBV28 | CASSYGRDHQPQHF | TGTGCCAGCAGCTATGGCAGGGATCATCAGCCCCAGCATTTT
NA | NA | TRBJ1-5 | TRBV2 | CASSDSQGPPRGNQPQHF | TGTGCCAGCAGTGACTCTCAGGGTCCCCCGCGAGGCAATCAGCCCCAGCATTTT
NA | NA | TRBJ1-3 | TRBV2 | CASGTRQPGNTIYF | TGTGCCAGTGGGACTAGACAGCCTGGAAACACCATATATTTT
NA | NA | TRBJ1-5 | TRBV7-2 | CASSPRDSNQPQHF | TGTGCCAGCAGCCCTCGGGATAGCAATCAGCCCCAGCATTTT
TRBD2 | NA | TRBJ2-1 | TRBV6-1 | CASSDYWRGAYNEQFF | TGTGCCAGCAGTGATTATTGGCGGGGGGCCTACAATGAGCAGTTCTTC
NA | NA | TRBJ1-3 | TRBV5-1 | CASRPQGTGNTIYF | TGCGCCAGCAGGCCCCAGGGTACTGGAAACACCATATATTTT
NA | NA | TRBJ1-2 | TRBV18 | CASSDARLGVNYGYTF | TGTGCCAGCTCTGATGCAAGGCTAGGAGTTAACTATGGCTACACCTTC
TRBD2 | NA | TRBJ2-7 | TRBV4-1 | CASSLRLADSYEQYF | TGCGCCAGCAGCCTCCGACTAGCGGACTCCTACGAGCAGTACTTC
NA | NA | TRBJ2-7 | TRBV30 | CAWRYNGQSYEQYF | TGTGCCTGGCGGTACAACGGACAGTCCTACGAGCAGTACTTC
NA | NA | TRBJ2-7 | TRBV2 | CASRHRATYEQYF | TGTGCCAGCAGGCACAGGGCTACCTACGAGCAGTACTTC
NA | once | TRBJ1-6 | TRBV30 | CAWRIRDIENSPLHF | TGTGCCTGGAGAATTAGGGACATAGAAAATTCACCCCTCCACTTT